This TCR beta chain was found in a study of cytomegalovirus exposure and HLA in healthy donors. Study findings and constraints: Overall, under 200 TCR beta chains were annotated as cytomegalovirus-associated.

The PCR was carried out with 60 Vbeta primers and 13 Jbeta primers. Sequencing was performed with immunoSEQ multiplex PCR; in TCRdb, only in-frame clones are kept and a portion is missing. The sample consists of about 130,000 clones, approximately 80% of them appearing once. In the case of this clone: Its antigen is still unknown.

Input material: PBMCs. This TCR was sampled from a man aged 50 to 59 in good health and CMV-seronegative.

Here the CDR3 reads CASSYGRAGNTIYF. CDR3 nucleotides: TGTGCCAGCAGTTACGGGAGGGCCGGAAACACCATATATTTT. V is TRBV6-5 and J is TRBJ1-3; D is unresolved. V was cut by 2 bases and J by 4 bases, with 9 bases left in between. This CDR3 contains 14 residues. The germline V gene encodes CDR1 MNHEY and CDR2 SVGAGI.